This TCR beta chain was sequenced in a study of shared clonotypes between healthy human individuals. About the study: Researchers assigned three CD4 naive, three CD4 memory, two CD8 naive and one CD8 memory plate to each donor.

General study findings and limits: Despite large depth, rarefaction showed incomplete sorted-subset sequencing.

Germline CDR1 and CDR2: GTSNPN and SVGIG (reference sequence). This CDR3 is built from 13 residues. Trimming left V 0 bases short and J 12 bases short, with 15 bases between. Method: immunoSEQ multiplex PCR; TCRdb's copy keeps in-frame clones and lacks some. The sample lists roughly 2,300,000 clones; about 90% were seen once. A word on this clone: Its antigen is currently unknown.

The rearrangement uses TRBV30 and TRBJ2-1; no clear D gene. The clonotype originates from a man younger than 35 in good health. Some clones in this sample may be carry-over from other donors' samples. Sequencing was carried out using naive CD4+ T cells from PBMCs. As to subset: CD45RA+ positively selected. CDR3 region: CAWSVRGWRTQFF. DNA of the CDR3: TGTGCCTGGAGTGTACGAGGCTGGCGGACGCAGTTCTTC. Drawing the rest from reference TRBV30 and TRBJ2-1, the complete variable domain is SQTIHQWPATLVQPVGSPLSLECTVEGTSNPNLYWYRQAAGRGLQLLFYSVGIGQISSEVPQNLSASRPQDRQFILSSKKLLLSDSGFYLCAWSVRGWRTQFFGPGTRLTVL.